A single sample gave rise to the 29 T cell receptor beta chains below, sequenced in a study of shared clonotypes between healthy human individuals. The table came from immunoSEQ multiplex PCR; TCRdb's copy has only in-frame clones and leaves some out. The sample holds over a million clones, approximately 68% seen once. Sequencing was carried out using memory CD4+ T cells sorted from blood. Subset given: CD45RA-negative fraction. The origin of the receptors is a man aged 18 to 29 in good health.

V is TRBV7-2 and J is TRBJ2-7; the D gene is possibly TRBD2 (6 bases). V was trimmed by 0 bases and J by 6 bases, leaving 12 bases between them. The germline V gene encodes CDR1 SGHTA and CDR2 FQGNSA. The CDR3 is 14 residues long. The CDR3 loop is CASSLAGSGLEQYF. The CDR3 DNA reads TGTGCCAGCAGCTTAGCCGGTAGCGGCCTCGAGCAGTACTTC.

This clone was observed a handful of times. This chain uses TRBV28 with TRBJ1-6; 10 positions agree with TRBD1. The CDR3 length is 15 residues. Germline loops: CDR1 MDHEN, CDR2 SYDVKM. Trimming removed 5 bases from V and 8 bases from J; junction bases left unmatched: 6. The CDR3 reads CASSGTGVGYSPLHF. DNA of the CDR3: TGTGCCAGCAGTGGGACAGGGGTAGGGTATTCACCCCTCCACTTT.

The gene calls are TRBV2 and TRBJ1-1; no clear D. Trimming left V 2 bases short and J 3 bases short, with 7 bases between. Germline-derived CDR1 and CDR2 are SNHLY and FYNNEI. There are 13 residues in the CDR3. CDR3 sequence (DNA): TGTGCCAGCAGTGAATTGAGCTACACTGAAGCTTTCTTT. This sequence encodes CASSELSYTEAFF.

This chain connects TRBV5-1 to TRBJ2-2, with 11 bases identical to TRBD1. After removal of 7 bases from V and 4 bases from J, the junction contained 3 bases not matched to a gene. Germline V gene data show CDR1 as SGHRS and CDR2 as YFSETQ. There are 14 residues in the CDR3. CDR3 bases: TGCGCCAGCGGACAGGGGGCGTCCACCGGGGAGCTGTTTTTT. It encodes CASGQGASTGELFF. The full variable domain, rest sourced from reference TRBV5-1 and TRBJ2-2, is KAGVTQTPRYLIKTRGQQVTLSCSPISGHRSVSWYQQTPGQGLQFLFEYFSETQRNKGNFPGRFSGRQFSNSRSEMNVSTLELGDSALYLCASGQGASTGELFFGEGSRLTVL.

V gene TRBV4-3 combines with J gene TRBJ1-2; D perhaps matches TRBD1 (5 bases). CDR3 length equals 13 residues. V was clipped by 1 base and J by 8 bases, with 11 bases between them. Germline V lookup: CDR1 LGHNA, CDR2 YSLEER. The CDR3 loop is CASSQGLGGGYTF. As DNA, the CDR3 is TGCGCCAGCAGCCAAGGCCTGGGGGGAGGCTACACCTTC.

The chain links TRBV6-5 to TRBJ2-3, with no clear D. Deletions cut 7 bases from V and 2 bases from J, with 13 bases between. There are 14 residues in the CDR3. The germline V gene has CDR1 MNHEY and CDR2 SVGAGI. The CDR3 loop is CASKGGGPTDTQYF. The DNA of the CDR3 is TGTGCCAGCAAGGGCGGCGGACCCACAGATACGCAGTATTTT.

The CDR3, as DNA: TGCGCCAGCAGCGCAGCCGGGACAGGGGGAGTCGGGACCCAGTACTTC. Translating it yields CASSAAGTGGVGTQYF. The rearrangement uses TRBV5-1 and TRBJ2-5; TRBD1 matches at 11 bases. The CDR3 contains 16 residues. Trimming removed 4 bases from V and 7 bases from J; junction bases left unmatched: 12. The V gene's germline CDR1 is SGHRS and CDR2 YFSETQ.

The rearrangement uses TRBV30 and TRBJ1-5; TRBD1 might be the D (6 bases). CDR3 size: 13 residues. Between the trimmed V and J ends, which lost 5 bases and 6 bases, there was a span of 14 bases. CDR1 and CDR2 from the germline V gene are GTSNPN and SVGIG (reference sequence). The CDR3 DNA is TGTGCCTGGGGTCTGGGGGCAGGTCAGCCCCAGCATTTT. Protein product: CAWGLGAGQPQHF.

V is TRBV27 and J is TRBJ1-4; D may be TRBD1 (5 bases). CDR1 is MNHEY, CDR2 SMNVEV, per germline (reference sequence). V dropped 7 bases and J dropped 8 bases, with 14 bases sitting between them. This CDR3 is built from 13 residues. The CDR3 coding sequence is TGTGCCAGCAAAAAGGGGAGGGGCGAAAAACTGTTTTTT. It specifies CASKKGRGEKLFF.

The chain couples TRBV11-3 to TRBJ2-2; 8 positions match TRBD1. V lost 5 bases to trimming and J lost 4 bases; unmatched junction nucleotides: 6. CDR1 and CDR2 (germline): SGHNT, YENEEA. This CDR3 spans 15 amino acids. The CDR3 DNA reads as TGTGCCAGCAGCCCCGACGGACAGGGCACCGGGGAGCTGTTTTTT. Its translation: CASSPDGQGTGELFF.

The rearrangement links TRBV6-1 to TRBJ1-4; D gene ambiguous. From germline, CDR1 is MNHNS and CDR2 SASEGT. This CDR3 comprises 13 residues. V was cut by 4 bases and J by 7 bases, with 10 bases left in between. CDR3 region: CASSARGIEKLFF. The CDR3, as DNA: TGTGCCAGCAGTGCCCGGGGAATTGAAAAACTGTTTTTT.

The rearrangement uses TRBV6-6 and TRBJ1-4; TRBD1 agrees at 7 bases. J was trimmed by 8 bases and V by 0 bases; bases with no gene match: 0. This CDR3 contains 13 residues. Germline lookup yields CDR1 MNHNY and CDR2 SVGAGI (reference sequence). CDR3 in DNA: TGTGCCAGCAGTTACTCGGGACAGGAAAAACTGTTTTTT. This sequence encodes CASSYSGQEKLFF.

The J gene is TRBJ1-3, the V gene TRBV5-1; D gene uncertain. The germline V and J ends were trimmed by 4 bases and 2 bases, with 16 bases remaining between them. Germline values: CDR1 SGHRS, CDR2 YFSETQ. This CDR3 is 16 amino acids long. The CDR3, as DNA: TGCGCCAGCAGCGGAGGTTTGGTGGCAGCTGGAAACACCATATATTTT. Protein sequence: CASSGGLVAAGNTIYF.

The rearrangement joins TRBV9 to TRBJ1-6; maybe TRBD1 (5 bases). V dropped 0 bases and J dropped 5 bases, with 15 bases sitting between them. The length of the CDR3 is 17 residues. Germline lookup yields CDR1 SGDLS and CDR2 YYNGEE. This CDR3 reads CASSVGPGLTDNSPLHF. The CDR3 bases are TGTGCCAGCAGCGTAGGTCCAGGGCTAACTGATAATTCACCCCTCCACTTT.

The V gene is TRBV6-1, the J gene TRBJ2-5; D may correspond to TRBD1 or TRBD2 (5 bases each). Germline V gene sequence: CDR1 MNHNS, CDR2 SASEGT. This CDR3 comprises 18 residues. The ends were cut back, 0 bases at V and 5 bases at J, with 22 bases in the middle. Here the CDR3 DNA reads TGTGCCAGCAGTGAAGCGCCGGGCGTATATCGGGGACGGGAGACCCAGTACTTC. It translates to CASSEAPGVYRGRETQYF.

This clone was detected only a few times. The V call is TRBV5-1, the J call TRBJ2-2; no firm D call. CDR1 is SGHRS, CDR2 YFSETQ, per germline. The CDR3 consists of 13 residues. V was shortened by 0 bases and J by 8 bases, with 8 bases between the two germline ends. DNA of the CDR3: TGCGCCAGCAGCTTGGACTTATTGGGGGAGCTGTTTTTT. Amino acids: CASSLDLLGELFF.

This chain uses TRBV7-9 with TRBJ2-7, with 11 bases fitting TRBD2. CDR1 SEHNR and CDR2 FQNEAQ come from the germline V gene (reference sequence). V dropped 1 base and J dropped 4; count of bases not matched to a gene: 3. This CDR3 contains 15 residues. CDR3 amino acids: CASSLGLAGYYEQYF. DNA for the CDR3: TGTGCCAGCAGCTTAGGACTAGCGGGATATTACGAGCAGTACTTC.

The genes are TRBV19 and TRBJ2-6; no definite D call. CDR1 LNHDA and CDR2 SQIVND come from the germline V gene (reference sequence). The CDR3 is 15 residues long. V dropped 4 bases and J dropped 1 base, with 8 bases sitting between them. The CDR3 coding sequence is TGTGCCAGTAGTAGTCAAGGGTCTGGGGCCAACGTCCTGACTTTC. Translation: CASSSQGSGANVLTF.

The V call is TRBV6-5, the J call TRBJ1-6; 7 bases match TRBD1. The germline V gene encodes CDR1 MNHEY and CDR2 SVGAGI. The CDR3 has 13 amino acids. J was trimmed by 7 bases and V by 4 bases; bases with no gene match: 1. CDR3 coding DNA: TGTGCCAGCAGTTGGGACAGAAATTCACCCCTCCACTTT. It translates to CASSWDRNSPLHF.

About this clone: Other DNA sequences in this sample translate to the same CDR3. The chain uses TRBV5-1 and TRBJ2-6; 8 nucleotides agree with TRBD1. The CDR3 spans 15 residues. Germline loops: CDR1 SGHRS, CDR2 YFSETQ. The J segment lost 0 bases and the V segment lost 5 bases, leaving 1 base of the junction unmatched. Written as DNA, the CDR3 is TGCGCCAGCAGTCAGGGGGCCTCTGGGGCCAACGTCCTGACTTTC. Translated, it gives CASSQGASGANVLTF.

As regards this clone: Given a much more abundant clone one base away, this may be a read error. This chain connects TRBV7-6 to TRBJ2-3; D remains unclear. CDR3 length: 13 residues. The V end was cut by 1 base, the J end by 2 bases, with 4 bases between. The V gene's germline CDR1 is SGHVS and CDR2 FNYEAQ. This CDR3 reads CASSLGVTDTQYF. CDR3 bases: TGTGCCAGCAGCTTAGGAGTCACAGATACGCAGTATTTT.

This clone was counted only a few times. The V gene is TRBV18, the J gene TRBJ1-6, with D unclear. The germline V gene has CDR1 KGHSH and CDR2 LQKENI. The CDR3 consists of 14 residues. V shed 2 bases and J shed 8 bases, with 10 bases lying between them. CDR3 protein: CASSPEHAYSPLHF. The CDR3 region has the DNA TGTGCCAGCTCACCAGAACACGCGTATTCACCCCTCCACTTT.

The J gene is TRBJ2-1, the V gene TRBV7-9, with 8 bases lining up with TRBD1. The CDR3 runs 15 residues. In germline, CDR1 is SEHNR, CDR2 FQNEAQ (reference sequence). Losses at the gene ends were 5 bases for V and 10 bases for J; bases not matched to a gene: 13. The CDR3 DNA is TGTGCCAGCAGCGAGGGGACAGGACCTAGGGAGGAGCAGTTCTTC. It is translated as CASSEGTGPREEQFF.

This chain links TRBV5-1 with TRBJ2-2, with D maybe TRBD1 (6 bases). V was clipped by 4 bases and J by 4 bases, with 17 bases between them. CDR3 length equals 16 residues. Germline V gene sequence: CDR1 SGHRS, CDR2 YFSETQ. Here the CDR3 reads CASSQSAGDLTGELFF. In DNA form, the CDR3 reads TGCGCCAGCAGCCAGTCGGCAGGGGACCTCACCGGGGAGCTGTTTTTT.

The chain employs TRBV4-2 and TRBJ2-3; perhaps TRBD2 as D (6 bases). Germline V gives CDR1 LGHNA, CDR2 YNFKEQ. The V end lost 0 bases, the J end lost 3 bases, and 16 bases lay between the germline ends. CDR3 length: 17 amino acids. CDR3: CASSQDLGGPITDTQYF. The CDR3 region has the DNA TGTGCCAGCAGCCAAGATCTGGGGGGACCCATTACAGATACGCAGTATTTT.

V and J are TRBV28 and TRBJ2-3; D is ambiguous. V lost 7 bases, J lost 1 base, and 6 bases lay in between. This CDR3 region has 12 residues. The germline gives CDR1 MDHEN, CDR2 SYDVKM. Here the CDR3 reads CASTRGTDTQYF. The CDR3 DNA is TGTGCCAGCACCCGGGGCACAGATACGCAGTATTTT.

V usage is TRBV18 and J usage is TRBJ1-1; possibly TRBD1 for D (5 bases). Trimming pared 1 base from V and 7 bases from J, leaving 13 bases between. The germline gives CDR1 KGHSH, CDR2 LQKENI. This CDR3 has 14 residues. Written as DNA, the CDR3 is TGTGCCAGCTCACCACAGGGGAATGGGAATGAAGCTTTCTTT. Translating gives CASSPQGNGNEAFF.

The chain links TRBV7-9 to TRBJ2-1; TRBD2 is a possible D gene (6 bases). V shed 5 bases and J shed 6 bases, with 26 bases lying between them. The CDR3 length is 18 residues. Germline CDR1 is SEHNR and CDR2 is FQNEAQ (reference sequence). The CDR3 DNA reads TGTGCCAGCAGCCCCAAGTCCCGACTAGGAGTTCTTGGCAATGAGCAGTTCTTC. Translated: CASSPKSRLGVLGNEQFF. Based on the CDR3 plus reference TRBV7-9 and TRBJ2-1, the full variable domain is DTGVSQNPRHKITKRGQNVTFRCDPISEHNRLYWYRQTLGQGPEFLTYFQNEAQLEKSRLLSDRFSAERPKGSFSTLEIQRTEQGDSAMYLCASSPKSRLGVLGNEQFFGPGTRLTVL.

CDR3 coding DNA: TGTGCCAGCAGCTTGGCGGGAGTAGAAGGGCCAACTTATGGCTACACCTTC. This encodes CASSLAGVEGPTYGYTF. This chain uses TRBV5-4 with TRBJ1-2; D is unresolved. Trimming shortened V by 0 bases and J by 5 bases, and 20 bases separated the two germline ends. Germline values: CDR1 SGHNT, CDR2 YYREEE (reference sequence). This CDR3 region has 17 residues.